This is a list of T cell receptor beta chains from one sample in a study of T cell responses to AZD1222 COVID-19 vaccine. Repertoires were generated with immunoSEQ multiplex PCR, while TCRdb's copy carries only in-frame clones and drops some. The sample carries about 130,000 clones, 84% recorded once. Sample: peripheral blood, taken on day 0 of AZD1222 vaccination. Every receptor here comes from an adult in good health. Each CDR3 is given with its conserved first and last residue. Fields, in order: J gene, clone size, D gene, V gene, CDR3 protein, CDR3 DNA. A D gene is named only where the DNA matches it firmly. Some rows have no size entry. The others give once, few or many, or a class for an expanded clone.

TRBJ2-5 NA NA TRBV28 CASSLGGSKETQYF TGTGCCAGCAGTTTGGGGGGATCTAAAGAGACCCAGTACTTC
TRBJ1-2 NA TRBD1 TRBV12-3/TRBV12-4 CASSLDRGYGYTF TGTGCCAGCAGCTTGGACAGGGGATATGGCTACACCTTC
TRBJ1-1 NA NA TRBV5-1 CASSGHTNTEAFF TGCGCCAGCAGCGGACACACGAACACTGAAGCTTTCTTT
TRBJ2-1 NA NA TRBV4-2 CASSQDGQGGNEQFF TGTGCCAGCAGCCAAGACGGGCAGGGAGGCAATGAGCAGTTCTTC
TRBJ1-3 NA NA TRBV18 CASSSSGATLSGNTIYF TGTGCCAGCTCGAGTAGTGGGGCGACTCTCTCTGGAAACACCATATATTTT
TRBJ1-1 NA TRBD1 TRBV29-1 CSVVRDRNTEAFF TGCAGCGTTGTCCGGGACAGAAACACTGAAGCTTTCTTT
TRBJ1-5 NA NA TRBV28 CASSFRGVWVRGQDSNQPQHF TGTGCCAGCAGTTTTCGCGGAGTTTGGGTGCGGGGGCAGGATAGCAATCAGCCCCAGCATTTT
TRBJ1-5 NA NA TRBV6-1 CASSEEAESFRIQPQHF TGTGCCAGCAGTGAAGAAGCGGAGTCCTTCAGGATTCAGCCCCAGCATTTT
TRBJ1-6 NA NA TRBV9 CASSPSGGFNSPLHF TGTGCCAGCAGCCCCTCCGGTGGATTTAATTCACCCCTCCACTTT
TRBJ2-7 NA TRBD1 TRBV5-1 CASSDVGTAYYEQYF TGCGCCAGCAGCGACGTCGGGACAGCTTACTACGAGCAGTACTTC
TRBJ2-5 NA TRBD2 TRBV14 CASSQELGLAGVETQYF TGTGCCAGCAGCCAAGAGCTTGGTCTAGCGGGGGTGGAGACCCAGTACTTC
TRBJ2-6 NA NA TRBV5-1 CASTKGLLPSSGANVLTF TGCGCCAGCACCAAAGGGTTGCTGCCTAGCTCTGGGGCCAACGTCCTGACTTTC
TRBJ1-1 few NA TRBV9 CASSLYPSDRYTEAFF TGTGCCAGCAGCTTATACCCCTCCGACAGATACACTGAAGCTTTCTTT
TRBJ2-5 NA NA TRBV30 CAWSVHREETQYF TGTGCCTGGAGTGTACACAGGGAAGAGACCCAGTACTTC
TRBJ2-7 NA NA TRBV5-5 CASSLGGYEQYF TGTGCCAGCAGCTTGGGAGGCTACGAGCAGTACTTC
TRBJ2-7 NA TRBD1 TRBV28 CASSFAQGGVYEQYF TGTGCCAGCAGTTTTGCACAGGGGGGCGTTTACGAGCAGTACTTC